The entry below gives a single TCR beta chain sequence along with its context. Its target is not known. The entry originates in a study of cytomegalovirus exposure and HLA in healthy donors. Study in general: An earlier analysis identified under 130 million unique TCR beta sequences in approximately 170 million T cells. Unique TCRs from HLA-typed donors, 85 million to 100 million of them, were held in an early data release. Of the donors genotyped, about 390 in all, around 77% fell in the Caucasian-associated ancestry cluster.

Study outcomes and limitations: Presence/absence analyses assumed roughly uniform sequencing depth across donors.

The PCR ran on 60 Vbeta and 13 Jbeta primers. TCRdb's copy holds only in-frame clones and misses some; the assay was immunoSEQ multiplex PCR. The sample shows about 120,000 clones, approximately 76% of them seen only once. V was trimmed by 7 bases and J by 4 bases, leaving 17 bases between them. There are 15 residues in the CDR3. Germline V gene sequence: CDR1 LNHDA, CDR2 SQIVND (reference sequence). The chain is built from TRBV19 and TRBJ2-1, with D perhaps matching TRBD2 (6 bases). The receptor was isolated from a man in his fifties or sixties in good health and CMV-seropositive. The sequenced material came from PBMCs. The CDR3 spells CASTMWGDLYNEQFF. The CDR3 DNA sequence: TGTGCCAGTACCATGTGGGGGGACCTTTACAATGAGCAGTTCTTC.